The text below deals with one T cell receptor beta chain. The target of this receptor is not known. No base quality values were provided; no much bigger clone lies one nucleotide off. This record belongs to a study of brain T cells in children with intractable seizures (dated by TCRdb to the early 2020s). As for the study more broadly: Resected brain tissue from 45 to 60 pediatric epilepsy surgery cases was first screened for immune gene transcripts using a NanoString immunology panel. About 70% of the 12 selected surgery cases also had pre-surgery blood sequenced, which left four cases with brain tissue only.

The CDR1 and CDR2 encoded by the germline V gene are SGHDN and FVKESK. V lost 1 base and J lost 1 base; the stretch between them is 11 bases long. From the cysteine through the phenylalanine, the CDR3 covers 15 amino acids. Only the CDR3 portion is preserved as DNA: 45 bases, with reading frame beginning at the first base. The intended sense of this specimen's time point label: resected brain tissue, or blood drawn just prior to surgery. The surgery cases that showed the highest brain T cell transcript signatures were chosen for TCR beta chain sequencing of brain tissue, and of blood when it was available. Before surgery, patients had received at least one anti-epileptic drug. TCR-sequenced patients were children with drug-resistant epilepsy due to tuberous sclerosis complex, focal cortical dysplasia, Rasmussen encephalitis or hemimegalencephaly. Blood samples were collected immediately before the epilepsy surgery. Bulk genomic DNA was isolated from unsorted brain tissue and whole blood using the Monarch genomic DNA purification kit.

The immunoSEQ assay was used to generate TCR beta chain sequences from genomic DNA. The study's processing was this. CDR3 sequences that did not begin with the conserved framework cysteine at position 104 were removed by hand. To get clonality, the normalized Shannon's Diversity Index was subtracted from one, giving values from 0 (maximal diversity) to 1 (oligoclonal). Differences in the frequency of the same CDR3 between samples, such as brain versus blood, were assessed with chi-squared comparison-of-proportions tests. Public clonotypes were identified through searches of immuneACCESS, and similarity to known antiviral clonotypes was evaluated with the VDJdb browser. Drawn from immuneACCESS, this table holds only the in-frame rearrangements with V and J called that TCRdb kept. Clones are partly lost; checked studies trace under half to an unresolved V gene and leave the rest unexplained. The V and J calls and clone size are taken from that table; D and trimming were inferred from the DNA. The sample has 110,000 or so clones on record, 94% of them singletons. Together, the top ten hold about 4% of the sample.

The study at large found these results: Sequencing depth differed between pre- and post-surgery blood, so clones missing from the pre-surgery sample may reflect undersampling. Viral specificity was inferred solely from CDR3 sequence similarity, and the HCMV serostatus of the patients was not known.

The clonotype originates from a boy younger than two with hemimegalencephaly and intractable seizures. The sequences come from peripheral blood, collected at surgery. This chain is built from TRBV14 and TRBJ2-7; the D call could be TRBD1 or TRBD2, with each sharing 5 bases. The CDR3 is CASSQARWGSYEQYF. The bases read TGTGCCAGCAGCCAAGCCCGTTGGGGGTCCTACGAGCAGTACTTC.